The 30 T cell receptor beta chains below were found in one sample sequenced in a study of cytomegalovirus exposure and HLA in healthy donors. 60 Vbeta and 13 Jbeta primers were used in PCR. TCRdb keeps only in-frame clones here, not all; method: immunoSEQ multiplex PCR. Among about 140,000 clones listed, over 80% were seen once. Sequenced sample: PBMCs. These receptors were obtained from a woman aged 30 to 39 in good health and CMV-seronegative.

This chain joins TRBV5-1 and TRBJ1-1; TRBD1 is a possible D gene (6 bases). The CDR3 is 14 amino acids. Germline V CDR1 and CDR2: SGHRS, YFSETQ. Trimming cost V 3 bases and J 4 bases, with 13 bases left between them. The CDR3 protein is CASSYGQKGTEAFF. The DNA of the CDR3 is TGCGCCAGCAGCTACGGACAGAAGGGCACTGAAGCTTTCTTT.

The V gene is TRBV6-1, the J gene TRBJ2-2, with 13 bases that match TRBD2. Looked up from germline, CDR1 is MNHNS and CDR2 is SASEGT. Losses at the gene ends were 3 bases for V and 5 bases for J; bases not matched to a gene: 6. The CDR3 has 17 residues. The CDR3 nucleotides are TGTGCCAGCAGTGACCCGGGACTAGCGGGACAAACCGGGGAGCTGTTTTTT. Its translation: CASSDPGLAGQTGELFF.

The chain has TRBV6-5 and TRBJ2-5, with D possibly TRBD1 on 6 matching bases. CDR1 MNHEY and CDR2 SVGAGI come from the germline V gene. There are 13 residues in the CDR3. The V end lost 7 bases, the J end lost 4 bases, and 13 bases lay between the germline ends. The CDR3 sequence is CASIPSTGETQYF. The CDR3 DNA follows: TGTGCCAGCATCCCATCGACAGGAGAGACCCAGTACTTC.

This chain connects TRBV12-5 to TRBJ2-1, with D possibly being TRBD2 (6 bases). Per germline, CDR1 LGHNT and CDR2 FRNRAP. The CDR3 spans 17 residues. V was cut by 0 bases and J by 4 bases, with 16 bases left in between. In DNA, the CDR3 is TGTGCTAGTGGTTTGGTGTCGCCGGGGGTACCGTACAATGAGCAGTTCTTC. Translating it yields CASGLVSPGVPYNEQFF. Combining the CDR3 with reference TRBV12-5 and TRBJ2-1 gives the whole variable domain DARVTQTPRHKVTEMGQEVTMRCQPILGHNTVFWYRQTMMQGLELLAYFRNRAPLDDSGMPKDRFSAEMPDATLATLKIQPSEPRDSAVYFCASGLVSPGVPYNEQFFGPGTRLTVL.

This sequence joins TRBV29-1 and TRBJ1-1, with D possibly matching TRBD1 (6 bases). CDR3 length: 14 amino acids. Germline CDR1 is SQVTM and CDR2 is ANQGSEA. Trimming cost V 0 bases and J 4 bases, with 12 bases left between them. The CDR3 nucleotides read TGCAGCGTTGAAGAACAGGGCGGGAGCACTGAAGCTTTCTTT. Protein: CSVEEQGGSTEAFF.

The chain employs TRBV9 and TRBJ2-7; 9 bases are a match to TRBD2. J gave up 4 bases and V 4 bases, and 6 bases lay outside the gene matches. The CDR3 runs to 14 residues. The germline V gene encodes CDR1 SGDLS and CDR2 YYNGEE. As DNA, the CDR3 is TGTGCCAGCAGCACCGGGACTAGCTTTTACGAGCAGTACTTC. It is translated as CASSTGTSFYEQYF.

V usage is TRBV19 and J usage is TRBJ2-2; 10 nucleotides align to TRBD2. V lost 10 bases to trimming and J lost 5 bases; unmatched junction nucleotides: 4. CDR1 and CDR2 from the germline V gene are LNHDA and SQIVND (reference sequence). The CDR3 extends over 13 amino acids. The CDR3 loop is CAIKRGGTGELFF. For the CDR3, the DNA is TGTGCCATTAAGCGGGGGGGAACCGGGGAGCTGTTTTTT.

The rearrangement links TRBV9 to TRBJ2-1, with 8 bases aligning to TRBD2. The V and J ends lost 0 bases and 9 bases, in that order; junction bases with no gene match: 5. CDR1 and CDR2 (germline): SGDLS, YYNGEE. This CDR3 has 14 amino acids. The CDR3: CASSVAGGEGEQFF. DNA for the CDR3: TGTGCCAGCAGCGTAGCGGGGGGGGAAGGTGAGCAGTTCTTC.

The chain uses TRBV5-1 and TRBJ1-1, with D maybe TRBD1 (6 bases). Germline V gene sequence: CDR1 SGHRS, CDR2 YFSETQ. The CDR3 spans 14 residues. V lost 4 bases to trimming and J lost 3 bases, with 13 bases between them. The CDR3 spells CASSGRGRDTEAFF. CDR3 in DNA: TGCGCCAGCAGCGGCAGGGGAAGAGACACTGAAGCTTTCTTT.

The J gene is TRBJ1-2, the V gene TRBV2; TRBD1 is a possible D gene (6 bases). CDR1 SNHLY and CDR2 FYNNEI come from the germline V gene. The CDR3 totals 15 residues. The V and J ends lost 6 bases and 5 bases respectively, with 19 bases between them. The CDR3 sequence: CASSRESVQGYGYTF. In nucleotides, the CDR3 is TGTGCCAGCAGCAGGGAGTCCGTACAGGGATATGGCTACACCTTC.

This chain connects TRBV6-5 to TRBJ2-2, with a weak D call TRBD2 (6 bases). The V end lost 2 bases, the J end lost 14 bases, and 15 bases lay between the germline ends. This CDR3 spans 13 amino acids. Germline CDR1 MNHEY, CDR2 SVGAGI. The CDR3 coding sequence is TGTGCCAGCAGTTACAGGCTCGATAGCGGCCTGTTTTTT. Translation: CASSYRLDSGLFF.

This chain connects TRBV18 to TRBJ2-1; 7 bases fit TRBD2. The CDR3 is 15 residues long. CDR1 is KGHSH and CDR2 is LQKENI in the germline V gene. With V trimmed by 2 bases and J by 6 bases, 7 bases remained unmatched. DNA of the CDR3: TGTGCCAGCTCACCATCGCTAGCGGTTATCAATGAGCAGTTCTTC. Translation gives CASSPSLAVINEQFF.

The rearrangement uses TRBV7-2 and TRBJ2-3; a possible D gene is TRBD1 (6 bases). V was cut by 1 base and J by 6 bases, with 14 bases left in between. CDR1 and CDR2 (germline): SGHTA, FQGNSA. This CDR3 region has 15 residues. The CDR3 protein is CASSLVSGERDTQYF. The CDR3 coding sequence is TGTGCCAGCAGCTTAGTTTCAGGGGAGAGGGATACGCAGTATTTT.

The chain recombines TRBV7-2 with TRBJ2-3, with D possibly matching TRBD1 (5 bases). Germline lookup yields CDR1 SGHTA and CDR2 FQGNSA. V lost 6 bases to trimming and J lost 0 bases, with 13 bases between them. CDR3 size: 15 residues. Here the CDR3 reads CASSPDTASTDTQYF. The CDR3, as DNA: TGTGCCAGCAGTCCGGACACAGCGAGCACAGATACGCAGTATTTT. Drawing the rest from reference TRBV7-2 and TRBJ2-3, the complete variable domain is GAGVSQSPSNKVTEKGKDVELRCDPISGHTALYWYRQSLGQGLEFLIYFQGNSAPDKSGLPSDRFSAERTGGSVSTLTIQRTQQEDSAVYLCASSPDTASTDTQYFGPGTRLTVL.

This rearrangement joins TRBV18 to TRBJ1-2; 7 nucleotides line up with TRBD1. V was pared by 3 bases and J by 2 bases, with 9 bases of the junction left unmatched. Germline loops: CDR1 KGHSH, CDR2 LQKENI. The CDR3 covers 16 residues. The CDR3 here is CASSPWSGTENYGYTF. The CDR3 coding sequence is TGTGCCAGCTCACCCTGGTCCGGGACAGAGAACTATGGCTACACCTTC.

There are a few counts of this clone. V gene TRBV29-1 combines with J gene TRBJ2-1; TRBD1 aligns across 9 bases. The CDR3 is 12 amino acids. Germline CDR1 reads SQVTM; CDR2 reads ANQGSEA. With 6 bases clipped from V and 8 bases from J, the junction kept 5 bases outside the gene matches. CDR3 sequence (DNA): TGCAGCGTACAGGGGGCCCCGGATGAGCAGTTCTTC. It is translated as CSVQGAPDEQFF.

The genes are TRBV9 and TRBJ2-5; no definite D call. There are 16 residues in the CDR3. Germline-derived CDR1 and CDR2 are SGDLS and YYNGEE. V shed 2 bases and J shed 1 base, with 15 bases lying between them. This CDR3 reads CASSVFYVEIQETQYF. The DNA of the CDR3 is TGTGCCAGCAGCGTTTTTTATGTGGAGATCCAAGAGACCCAGTACTTC.

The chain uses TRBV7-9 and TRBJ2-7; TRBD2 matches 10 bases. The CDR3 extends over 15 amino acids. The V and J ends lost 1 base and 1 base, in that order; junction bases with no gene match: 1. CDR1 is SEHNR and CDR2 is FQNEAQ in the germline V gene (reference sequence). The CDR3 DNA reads TGTGCCAGCAGCTTAGGACTAGCGGGTTCCTACGAGCAGTACTTC. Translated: CASSLGLAGSYEQYF.

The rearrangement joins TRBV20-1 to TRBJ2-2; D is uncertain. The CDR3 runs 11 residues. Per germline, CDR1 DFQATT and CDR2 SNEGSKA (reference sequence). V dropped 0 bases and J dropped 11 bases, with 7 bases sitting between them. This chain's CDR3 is CSAREGFELFF. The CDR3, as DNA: TGCAGTGCTAGAGAGGGCTTCGAGCTGTTTTTT.

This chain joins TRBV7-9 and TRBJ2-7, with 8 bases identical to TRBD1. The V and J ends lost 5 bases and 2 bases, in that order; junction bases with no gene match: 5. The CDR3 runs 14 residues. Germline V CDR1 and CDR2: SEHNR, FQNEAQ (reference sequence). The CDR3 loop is CASSRRTGTYEQYF. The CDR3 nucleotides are TGTGCCAGCAGCCGACGGACAGGGACCTACGAGCAGTACTTC.

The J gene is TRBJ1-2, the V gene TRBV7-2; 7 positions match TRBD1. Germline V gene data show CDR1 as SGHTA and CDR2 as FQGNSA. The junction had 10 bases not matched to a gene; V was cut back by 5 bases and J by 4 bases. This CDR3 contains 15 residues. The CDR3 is CASSPRDSLLYGYTF. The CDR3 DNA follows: TGTGCCAGCAGCCCCCGGGACAGCCTTCTCTATGGCTACACCTTC.

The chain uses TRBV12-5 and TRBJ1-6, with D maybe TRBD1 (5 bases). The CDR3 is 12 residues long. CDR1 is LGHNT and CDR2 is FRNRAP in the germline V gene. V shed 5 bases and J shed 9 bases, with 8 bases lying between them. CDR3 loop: CASGPGGSPLHF. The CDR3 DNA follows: TGTGCTAGTGGTCCGGGGGGTTCACCCCTCCACTTT.

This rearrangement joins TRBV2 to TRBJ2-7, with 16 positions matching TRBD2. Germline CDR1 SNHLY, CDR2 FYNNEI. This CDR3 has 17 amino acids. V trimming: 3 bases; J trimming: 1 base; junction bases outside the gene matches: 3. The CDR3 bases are TGTGCCAGCAGTGATGGGACTAGCGGGAGGGCTTCCTACGAGCAGTACTTC. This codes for CASSDGTSGRASYEQYF.

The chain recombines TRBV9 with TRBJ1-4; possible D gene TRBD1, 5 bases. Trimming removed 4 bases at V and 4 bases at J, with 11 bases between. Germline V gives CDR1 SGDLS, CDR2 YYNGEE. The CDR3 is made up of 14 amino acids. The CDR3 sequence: CASSFGAVNEKLFF. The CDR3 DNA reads TGTGCCAGCAGCTTTGGGGCAGTTAATGAAAAACTGTTTTTT.

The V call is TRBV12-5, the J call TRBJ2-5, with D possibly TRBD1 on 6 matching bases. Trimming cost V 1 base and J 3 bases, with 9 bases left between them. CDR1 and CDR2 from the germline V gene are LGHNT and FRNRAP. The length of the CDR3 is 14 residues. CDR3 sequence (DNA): TGTGCTAGTGGTTTGGCAGGGGTCGAAGAGACCCAGTACTTC. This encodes CASGLAGVEETQYF.

The CDR3 DNA is TGCAGTGCCAGGAAGGAGGGACTCTACACCTTC. Amino acids: CSARKEGLYTF. V usage is TRBV20-1 and J usage is TRBJ1-2, with D tentatively TRBD1 (5 bases). Trimming stripped 6 bases from V and 10 bases from J, with 15 bases between. CDR3 length equals 11 residues. Germline-derived CDR1 and CDR2 are DFQATT and SNEGSKA (reference sequence).

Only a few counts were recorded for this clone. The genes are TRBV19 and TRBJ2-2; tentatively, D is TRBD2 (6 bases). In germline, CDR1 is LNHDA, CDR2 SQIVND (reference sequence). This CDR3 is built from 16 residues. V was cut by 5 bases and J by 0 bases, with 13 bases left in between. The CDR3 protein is CASSSAGSANTGELFF. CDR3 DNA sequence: TGTGCCAGTAGTTCCGCCGGGAGCGCGAACACCGGGGAGCTGTTTTTT.

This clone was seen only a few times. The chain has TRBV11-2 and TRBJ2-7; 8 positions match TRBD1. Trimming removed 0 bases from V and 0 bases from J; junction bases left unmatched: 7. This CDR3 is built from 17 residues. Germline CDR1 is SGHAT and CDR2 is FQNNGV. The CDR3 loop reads CASSLDRGTGHSYEQYF. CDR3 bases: TGTGCCAGCAGCTTAGATCGAGGGACAGGACACTCCTACGAGCAGTACTTC.

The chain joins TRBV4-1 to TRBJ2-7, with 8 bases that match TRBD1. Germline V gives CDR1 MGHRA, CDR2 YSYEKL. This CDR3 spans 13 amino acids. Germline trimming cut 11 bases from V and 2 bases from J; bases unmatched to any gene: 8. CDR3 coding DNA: TGCGCCTCCGACAGGGGCGAAGCCTACGAGCAGTACTTC. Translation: CASDRGEAYEQYF.

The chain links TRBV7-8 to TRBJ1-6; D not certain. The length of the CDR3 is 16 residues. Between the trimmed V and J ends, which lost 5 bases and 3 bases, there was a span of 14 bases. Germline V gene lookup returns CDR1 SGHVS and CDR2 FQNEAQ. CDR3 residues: CASSEDQERYNSPLHF. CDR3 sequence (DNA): TGTGCCAGCAGCGAAGACCAGGAACGCTATAATTCACCCCTCCACTTT.